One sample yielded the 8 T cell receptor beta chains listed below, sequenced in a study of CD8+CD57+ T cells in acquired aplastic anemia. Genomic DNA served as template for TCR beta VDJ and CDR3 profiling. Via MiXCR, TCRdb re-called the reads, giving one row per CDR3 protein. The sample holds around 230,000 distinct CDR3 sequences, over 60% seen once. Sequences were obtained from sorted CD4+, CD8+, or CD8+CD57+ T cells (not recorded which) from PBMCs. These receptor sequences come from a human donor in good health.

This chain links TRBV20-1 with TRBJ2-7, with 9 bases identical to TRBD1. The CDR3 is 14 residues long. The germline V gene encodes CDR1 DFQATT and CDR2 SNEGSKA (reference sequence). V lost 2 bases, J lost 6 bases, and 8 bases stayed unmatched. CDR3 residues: CSARWGQGGGEQYF. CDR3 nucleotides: TGCAGTGCTAGATGGGGACAGGGAGGTGGCGAGCAGTACTTC.

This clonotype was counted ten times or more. The CDR3 is CSARENYEQYF. The CDR3 nucleotides are TGCAGTGCTAGAGAGAATTACGAGCAGTACTTC. J is TRBJ2-7 and V is TRBV20-1; D uncertain. CDR3 size: 11 residues. Germline V gives CDR1 DFQATT, CDR2 SNEGSKA (reference sequence). V was trimmed by 0 bases and J by 4 bases, leaving 4 bases between them.

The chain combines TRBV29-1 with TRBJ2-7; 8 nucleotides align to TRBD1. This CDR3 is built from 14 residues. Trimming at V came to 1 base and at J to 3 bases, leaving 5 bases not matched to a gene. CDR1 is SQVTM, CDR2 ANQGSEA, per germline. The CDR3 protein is CSVEGAGQDYEQYF. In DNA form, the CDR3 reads TGCAGCGTTGAAGGGGCGGGACAGGACTACGAGCAGTACTTC.

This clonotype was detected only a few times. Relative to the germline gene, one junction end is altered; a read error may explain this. The CDR3 bases are TGTGCCACCAGTCCCGCAGGGGTAGCCTACGAGCAGTACTTC. Translating it yields CATSPAGVAYEQYF. The V gene is TRBV12-3 or TRBV12-4, the J gene TRBJ2-7; perhaps TRBD1 as D (6 bases). The CDR3 runs 14 residues.

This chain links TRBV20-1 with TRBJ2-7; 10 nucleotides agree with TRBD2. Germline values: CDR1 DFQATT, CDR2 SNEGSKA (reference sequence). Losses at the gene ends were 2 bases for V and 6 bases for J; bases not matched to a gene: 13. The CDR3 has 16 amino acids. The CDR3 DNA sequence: TGCAGTGCTAGACGTGTTGGGGCTAGCGGGAGATTCGAGCAGTACTTC. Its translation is CSARRVGASGRFEQYF.

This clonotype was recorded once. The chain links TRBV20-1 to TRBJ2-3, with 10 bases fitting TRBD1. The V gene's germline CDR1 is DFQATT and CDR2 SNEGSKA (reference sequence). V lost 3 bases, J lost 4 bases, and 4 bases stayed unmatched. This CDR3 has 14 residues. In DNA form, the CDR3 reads TGCAGTGCTAGGGACAGGGGGAGAGCAGATACGCAGTATTTT. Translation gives CSARDRGRADTQYF.

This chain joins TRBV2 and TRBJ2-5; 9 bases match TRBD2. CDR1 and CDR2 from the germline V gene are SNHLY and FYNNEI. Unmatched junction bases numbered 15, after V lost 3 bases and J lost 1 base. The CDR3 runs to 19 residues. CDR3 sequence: CASSESLAGEVGTQETQYF. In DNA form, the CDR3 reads TGTGCCAGCAGTGAGTCGTTAGCGGGGGAGGTTGGGACCCAAGAGACCCAGTACTTC.

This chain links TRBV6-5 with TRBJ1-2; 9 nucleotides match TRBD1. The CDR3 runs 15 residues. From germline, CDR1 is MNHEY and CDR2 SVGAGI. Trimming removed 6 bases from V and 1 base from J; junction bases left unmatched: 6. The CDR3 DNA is TGTGCCAGCAGCCTCGGGACAGGGAGTAACTATGGCTACACCTTC. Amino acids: CASSLGTGSNYGYTF.